A single sample is the source of the 31 T cell receptor beta chains below, sequenced in a study of tumor and adjacent non-tumor tissue in lung cancer. The template was RNA from unsorted bulk tissue. Distant lung tissue was collected more than 3 cm away from the tumor edge. TCRbeta libraries were built with three rounds of nested PCR, modified from ARM-PCR. Each CDR3 protein is one row after TCRdb ran MiXCR on the multiplex PCR reads. The table shows about 76,000 distinct CDR3 sequences, with roughly 80% occurring only once. Sequencing was done on a sample of distant non-tumor lung tissue. The receptors shown here come from a man in his 60s with non-small cell lung cancer.

As to this clonotype: The junction shows a germline mismatch at one end, possibly a read error. The chain has TRBV11-3 and TRBJ2-3, with D maybe TRBD2 (7 bases). The CDR3 loop spans 16 amino acids. The germline gives CDR1 SGHNT, CDR2 YENEEA. In nucleotides, the CDR3 is TGTGCCAGCAGCTTAGTCGCCGGGGGGCGGGCAGATACGCGGTATTTT. Its translation: CASSLVAGGRADTRYF.

J is TRBJ1-6 and V is TRBV20-1; D possibly corresponds to TRBD1 (5 bases). Germline-derived CDR1 and CDR2 are DFQATT and SNEGSKA (reference sequence). V lost 0 bases, J lost 17 bases, and 23 bases lay in between. The CDR3 covers 15 residues. The CDR3 DNA follows: TGCAGTGCTAGAGACACGGGACGGTATAATTCATCCATCCACTTT. This translates into CSARDTGRYNSSIHF.

Points on this clonotype: The junction departs from the called germline gene at one end, perhaps through a read error. V usage is TRBV12-3 or TRBV12-4 and J usage is TRBJ2-6; TRBD1 is a possible D gene (5 bases). The CDR3 runs 15 residues. In DNA form, the CDR3 reads TGTGCCAGCATCAAGAGACGATCTGGGGCCAACGCCCTGACTTTC. Its protein product is CASIKRRSGANALTF.

The chain carries TRBV11-3 and TRBJ2-5, with 7 bases matching TRBD1. Germline CDR1 is SGHNT and CDR2 is YENEEA. The CDR3 loop spans 13 amino acids. V lost 3 bases to trimming and J lost 4 bases; unmatched junction nucleotides: 2. CDR3 DNA: TGTGCCAGCAGCTTGGGACAGCGAGAGACCCAGTACTTC. Residues: CASSLGQRETQYF.

Comment on this clonotype: In this CDR3 the conserved last residue, phenylalanine or tryptophan, is missing, so a read error is likely. The V and J genes are TRBV29-1 and TRBJ2-5, with D possibly called TRBD1 or TRBD2 (5 bases each). V was clipped by 4 bases and J by 5 bases, with 11 bases between them. Germline-derived CDR1 and CDR2 are SQVTM and ANQGSEA. This CDR3 comprises 12 residues. The CDR3 nucleotides read TGCAGCGTTGCGGGACCAACGGAGACCCAGTACATC. Protein sequence: CSVAGPTETQYI.

V and J are TRBV20-1 and TRBJ2-7; 14 bases match TRBD2. CDR3 size: 15 residues. Germline trimming cut 7 bases from V and 1 base from J; bases unmatched to any gene: 6. Germline V CDR1 and CDR2: DFQATT, SNEGSKA (reference sequence). The chain's CDR3 is CSVRGTSGRSYEQYF. The CDR3 coding sequence is TGCAGTGTTAGGGGGACTAGCGGGAGATCCTACGAGCAGTACTTC.

About this clonotype itself: A read error may produce the germline difference seen at one junction end. This chain connects TRBV11-2 to TRBJ2-5; no clear D gene. CDR1 is SGHAT and CDR2 is FQNNGV in the germline V gene. This CDR3 is built from 14 residues. CDR3 sequence reads: CARSSGKVQETLYF. CDR3 in DNA: TGTGCCAGGAGCTCTGGAAAGGTCCAAGAGACCCTGTACTTC.

Of note for this clonotype: A read error may produce the germline difference seen at one junction end. The chain carries TRBV11-3 and TRBJ1-1; tentative D call: TRBD1 (5 bases). Germline V CDR1 and CDR2: SGHNT, YENEEA. The CDR3 covers 12 residues. CDR3 protein: CTSSLAGPEAFF. DNA of the CDR3: TGTACCAGCAGCCTCGCGGGGCCTGAAGCTTTCTTT.

Remarks on this clonotype: This is likely a read error, given that the CDR3 carries no conserved phenylalanine or tryptophan at its end. CDR3 bases: TGTGCCAGCAGCTACCGGGGAGCGGGAGGATACAGAGCCGGGGTGCTGTTTTTG. Amino acid sequence: CASSYRGAGGYRAGVLFL. The chain joins TRBV11-3 to TRBJ2-2; 9 nucleotides line up with TRBD2. Looked up from germline, CDR1 is SGHNT and CDR2 is YENEEA. This CDR3 spans 18 amino acids.

As regards this clonotype: An end of the junction differs from the germline gene, which may be a read error. V and J are TRBV29-1 and TRBJ2-1; no clear D gene. The CDR3 covers 14 residues. The germline gives CDR1 SQVTM, CDR2 ANQGSEA. DNA for the CDR3: TGCAACGTTGTATTGAGCGTGAGTAGGGATGAGCAGTTCTTC. It translates to CNVVLSVSRDEQFF.

V is TRBV5-1 and J is TRBJ2-1; 9 bases agree with TRBD1. CDR1 is SGHRS and CDR2 is YFSETQ in the germline V gene. The junction had 8 bases not matched to a gene; V was cut back by 7 bases and J by 0 bases. The CDR3 loop spans 16 amino acids. The CDR3: CASGLGQGSSYNEQFF. CDR3 sequence (DNA): TGCGCCAGCGGTCTAGGACAGGGGAGCTCCTACAATGAGCAGTTCTTC. The whole variable domain, remainder taken from reference TRBV5-1 and TRBJ2-1, is KAGVTQTPRYLIKTRGQQVTLSCSPISGHRSVSWYQQTPGQGLQFLFEYFSETQRNKGNFPGRFSGRQFSNSRSEMNVSTLELGDSALYLCASGLGQGSSYNEQFFGPGTRLTVL.

Points on this clonotype: Given the absence of the conserved phenylalanine or tryptophan at the CDR3 end, a read error is likely. The chain couples TRBV6-2 or TRBV6-3 to TRBJ2-1; D is ambiguous. CDR3 length: 14 residues. Germline-derived CDR1 and CDR2 are MNHEY and SVGEGT. V lost 7 bases and J lost 10, with 20 bases in between. CDR3 protein: CASTNRIARNEQFL. The CDR3 coding sequence is TGTGCCAGCACCAACCGGATAGCCCGCAACGAGCAGTTCTTG.

With respect to this clonotype: At one of its ends the junction is not consistent with the germline gene, which may arise from a read error. The chain is built from TRBV4-1 and TRBJ2-2; a weak D match, TRBD1 (5 bases). CDR1 is MGHRA, CDR2 YSYEKL, per germline. The CDR3 has 16 amino acids. The DNA for the CDR3 is TGCGCCAGCAGTCAAGTTCCTGGGGCGAACACCAGGGAGCTGTTTTTT. This translates into CASSQVPGANTRELFF.

With regard to this clonotype: An end of the junction does not agree with germline; a read error may underlie this. V gene TRBV11-2 combines with J gene TRBJ1-3; possibly TRBD1 for D (6 bases). The CDR3 runs to 15 residues. Germline values: CDR1 SGHAT, CDR2 FQNNGV. This CDR3 reads CANSLGGGPVNTIYF. DNA for the CDR3: TGTGCCAACAGCTTAGGGGGTGGCCCCGTAAACACCATATATTTT.

In the case of this clonotype: This likely comes from a read error, as the CDR3 has no conserved phenylalanine or tryptophan at its end. The chain recombines TRBV11-3 with TRBJ2-1; D is unclear. The CDR3 covers 13 residues. Germline CDR1 SGHNT, CDR2 YENEEA. Trimming took 5 bases from V and 7 from J, leaving 12 bases between them. The chain's CDR3 is CASSRTVDNEQFL. The CDR3 nucleotides read TGTGCCAGCAGCCGTACAGTCGATAATGAGCAGTTCTTA.

A note on this clonotype: The final CDR3 position lacks the conserved phenylalanine or tryptophan, pointing to a likely read error. The chain has TRBV12-3 or TRBV12-4 and TRBJ1-5; D remains unclear. The CDR3 is 16 residues long. The CDR3 spells CANSSTYPQRNQPQHL. For the CDR3, the DNA is TGTGCCAACAGTAGCACCTACCCCCAGCGCAATCAGCCCCAGCATCTT.

Concerning this clonotype: Sequence at one end of the junction differs from germline and may be a read error. V is TRBV11-2 and J is TRBJ2-1; TRBD1 matches 9 bases. Germline V gives CDR1 SGHAT, CDR2 FQNNGV. CDR3 length equals 15 residues. In DNA form, the CDR3 reads TGTGCCAACAGCCAAGACGGACAGGGGTACAACGAGCAGTTATTC. Translated: CANSQDGQGYNEQLF.

Only one count was recorded for this clonotype. Its ends do not fully match the called genes, so a read error is possible. The J gene is TRBJ2-7, the V gene TRBV4-2; TRBD2 might be the D (7 bases). The germline gives CDR1 LGHNA, CDR2 YNFKEQ. CDR3 length equals 17 residues. CDR3 sequence reads: CVSSQDGRGGSSYEQYF. CDR3 sequence (DNA): TGTGTCAGCAGCCAAGATGGCAGGGGCGGGAGCTCCTACGAGCAGTACTTC.

A remark on this clonotype: One junction end disagrees with the germline gene, perhaps due to a read error. V usage is TRBV20-1 and J usage is TRBJ2-7; D remains ambiguous. There are 15 residues in the CDR3. Germline V CDR1 and CDR2: DFQATT, SNEGSKA (reference sequence). The CDR3 bases are TGCAGTGCCATCCCTCCTGGGGATTCCTACTACGAGCGGTACTTC. This gives the protein CSAIPPGDSYYERYF.

Remarks on this clonotype: This may come from a read error, since a much larger clone is one base off. The genes are TRBV12-3 or TRBV12-4 and TRBJ2-1; no firm D call. The CDR3 contains 11 residues. The CDR3 bases are TGTGCCAGCAACGACTGGCATGAGAAGTTCTTC. This translates into CASNDWHEKFF.

In its sample, this clonotype ranks as medium-sized. The chain is built from TRBV20-1 and TRBJ2-1, with 8 bases lining up with TRBD2. With 6 bases clipped from V and 0 bases from J, the junction kept 4 bases outside the gene matches. The CDR3 has 14 amino acids. Germline lookup yields CDR1 DFQATT and CDR2 SNEGSKA (reference sequence). The CDR3 protein is CSAPGLASYNEQFF. Here the CDR3 DNA reads TGCAGTGCCCCCGGACTAGCCTCCTACAATGAGCAGTTCTTC.

Worth noting for this clonotype: With a much larger clone just one base away, this may be a read error. The chain uses TRBV13 and TRBJ2-3, with D possibly being TRBD1 (5 bases). Germline V gives CDR1 PRHDT, CDR2 FYEKMQ (reference sequence). V lost 3 bases to trimming and J lost 2 bases, with 9 bases between them. This CDR3 is 14 amino acids long. The CDR3 nucleotides are TGTGCCAGCAGCTTCCAGGGCGCCACAGATACGCAGTATTTT. Protein product: CASSFQGATDTQYF.

With respect to this clonotype: Sequence at one end of the junction differs from germline and may be a read error. J is TRBJ1-1 and V is TRBV11-3, with 7 bases lining up with TRBD1. CDR1 and CDR2 from the germline V gene are SGHNT and YENEEA. The CDR3 length is 17 residues. The CDR3 is CASCLESAGQRQFSAFF. CDR3 DNA sequence: TGTGCCAGCTGCTTAGAGTCTGCGGGACAGAGGCAATTTTCAGCTTTCTTT.

For this clonotype: The junction does not match germline at one end; this may be a read error. The rearrangement uses TRBV11-2 and TRBJ2-2; tentatively, D is TRBD2 (5 bases). Germline CDR1 SGHAT, CDR2 FQNNGV. CDR3 length: 15 residues. The DNA of the CDR3 is TGTGCCAGCAGCTTAGTGGATTGGAAGACCGGGGAGCTGGTTTTT. Translation gives CASSLVDWKTGELVF. Looking up the rest from reference TRBV11-2 and TRBJ2-2 gives the full variable domain: EAGVAQSPRYKIIEKRQSVAFWCNPISGHATLYWYQQILGQGPKLLIQFQNNGVVDDSQLPKDRFSAERLKGVDSTLKIQPAKLEDSAVYLCASSLVDWKTGELVFGEGSRLTVL.

In this sample, this clonotype turned up a few times. No conserved phenylalanine or tryptophan ends this CDR3, so it is likely a read error. V and J are TRBV11-2 and TRBJ2-5; D is uncertain. This CDR3 comprises 14 residues. Trimming took off 6 bases at V and 1 base at J, with 12 bases between the two ends. Germline CDR1 and CDR2: SGHAT and FQNNGV. CDR3 protein: CASRSGQVQETQYY. CDR3 sequence (DNA): TGTGCCAGCAGGTCTGGTCAGGTCCAAGAGACCCAGTACTAC.

In regard to this clonotype: A read error may account for a junction end that differs from germline. The chain uses TRBV11-3 and TRBJ2-7; no definite D call. The germline CDR1 and CDR2 sequences are SGHNT and YENEEA. CDR3 length: 13 amino acids. The CDR3 sequence: CPSILGMWSDQYF. In DNA form, the CDR3 reads TGTCCCAGCATCTTAGGGATGTGGAGCGATCAGTACTTC.

For this clonotype: The junction departs from germline at one end; a sequencing error may be responsible. The V call is TRBV6-2 or TRBV6-3, the J call TRBJ2-1; tentative D call: TRBD2 (6 bases). The CDR3 is made up of 16 amino acids. Germline values: CDR1 MNHEY, CDR2 SVGEGT. The CDR3 spells CANSIPHGSSYNEQFF. CDR3 nucleotide sequence: TGTGCCAACAGTATCCCCCACGGGAGCTCCTACAATGAGCAGTTCTTC.

The chain combines TRBV11-2 with TRBJ1-1; possible D gene TRBD1, 5 bases. Trimming stripped 9 bases from V and 1 base from J, with 15 bases between. The CDR3 is made up of 14 amino acids. In germline, CDR1 is SGHAT, CDR2 FQNNGV. CDR3 amino acids: CASNFGQGNTEAFF. In DNA, the CDR3 is TGTGCCAGTAACTTCGGTCAGGGGAACACTGAAGCTTTCTTT.

Concerning this clonotype itself: This clone may be a read error of a much larger clone one base away. V and J are TRBV11-3 and TRBJ2-7; D is undetermined. The ends were cut back, 1 base at V and 10 bases at J, with 2 bases in the middle. Germline-derived CDR1 and CDR2 are SGHNT and YENEEA. There are 9 residues in the CDR3. CDR3: CASSLVQYF. The CDR3 nucleotides read TGTGCCAGCAGCTTAGTCCAGTACTTC. The full variable domain, completed using reference TRBV11-3 and TRBJ2-7, is EAGVVQSPRYKIIEKKQPVAFWCNPISGHNTLYWYLQNLGQGPELLIRYENEEAVDDSQLPKDRFSAERLKGVDSTLKIQPAELGDSAVYLCASSLVQYFGPGTRLTVT.

Concerning this clonotype: With a much larger clone just one base away, this may be a read error. The chain has TRBV6-5 and TRBJ1-1; unclear D gene. The CDR3 is 15 amino acids. Germline values: CDR1 MNHEY, CDR2 SVGAGI. V was cut by 0 bases and J by 5 bases, with 13 bases left in between. CDR3 loop: CASSYSKKGDTEAFF. The CDR3 DNA reads as TGTGCCAGCAGTTACTCGAAAAAGGGAGATACTGAAGCTTTCTTT.

This clonotype was seen a handful of times. The V and J genes are TRBV6-1 and TRBJ2-6; D is perhaps TRBD2 (7 bases). This CDR3 is 17 amino acids long. Trimming took 1 base from V and 3 from J, leaving 13 bases between them. CDR1 and CDR2 from the germline V gene are MNHNS and SASEGT. Here the CDR3 reads CASSEVGGGVGANVLTF. DNA for the CDR3: TGTGCCAGCAGTGAAGTGGGAGGGGGTGTTGGGGCCAACGTCCTGACTTTC.